The 21 T cell receptor beta chains reported below all come from one sample, sequenced in a study of neurological immune-mediated disorders. Indicated time point: longitudinal time-point 2. MiXCR, applied by TCRdb to the 5' RACE reads, yields one record per CDR3 protein. The sample yields 65,000 to 85,000 distinct CDR3 sequences, more than 5% seen once. Specimen: PBMCs. The source is a woman aged 55 to 70 with multiple sclerosis.

This clonotype was detected many times. The chain combines TRBV28 with TRBJ1-2; 12 nucleotides match TRBD1. CDR3 length equals 15 residues. J was trimmed by 6 bases and V by 2 bases; bases with no gene match: 4. Per the germline V gene, CDR1 is MDHEN and CDR2 is SYDVKM. DNA of the CDR3: TGTGCCAGCAGTTTAAGGGGGACAGGGGGCAATGGCTACACCTTC. It is translated as CASSLRGTGGNGYTF.

Ten or more counts support this clonotype. The rearrangement uses TRBV3-1 and TRBJ2-5; D possibly corresponds to TRBD1 (6 bases). The germline V gene encodes CDR1 LGHDT and CDR2 YNNKEL (reference sequence). This CDR3 has 15 residues. With 0 bases removed from V and 5 bases from J, the gap between germline ends came to 13 bases. The CDR3 spells CASSQDRGGVETQYF. DNA of the CDR3: TGTGCCAGCAGCCAAGATCGAGGGGGTGTGGAGACCCAGTACTTC.

This clonotype came up many times. V usage is TRBV7-2 and J usage is TRBJ2-1; 7 bases match TRBD2. With V trimmed by 6 bases and J by 0 bases, 5 bases remained unmatched. The CDR3 totals 15 residues. CDR1 is SGHTA and CDR2 is FQGNSA in the germline V gene. The CDR3 DNA reads as TGTGCCAGCAGACCGCGGGGGAGCTCCTACAATGAGCAGTTCTTC. Amino acids: CASRPRGSSYNEQFF.

This clonotype has ten or more counts. The rearrangement joins TRBV7-8 to TRBJ1-2; D gene uncertain. Germline CDR1 and CDR2: SGHVS and FQNEAQ. The CDR3 has 14 amino acids. With 5 bases removed from V and 5 bases from J, the gap between germline ends came to 15 bases. CDR3: CASSPLVDRYGYTF. The CDR3 DNA follows: TGTGCCAGCAGCCCCTTGGTAGACCGTTATGGCTACACCTTC.

Regarding this clonotype: Possible read error: a much larger clone is one base away. The chain employs TRBV5-6 and TRBJ2-7; D is undetermined. V was shortened by 2 bases and J by 5 bases, with 11 bases between the two germline ends. The CDR3 runs to 13 residues. From germline, CDR1 is SGHDT and CDR2 YYEEEE. CDR3 nucleotides: TGTGCCAGCAGCTTTGTTCGCCGCGACGAGCAGTACTTC. Its translation is CASSFVRRDEQYF.

There are many counts of this clonotype. This sequence joins TRBV20-1 and TRBJ2-1; the match to TRBD1 covers 10 bases. The J segment lost 2 bases and the V segment lost 1 base, leaving 2 bases of the junction unmatched. This CDR3 is built from 15 residues. In germline, CDR1 is DFQATT, CDR2 SNEGSKA (reference sequence). The CDR3 sequence: CSARGGTGAYNEQFF. CDR3 bases: TGCAGTGCTAGAGGCGGGACAGGGGCCTACAATGAGCAGTTCTTC.

This clonotype was observed at least ten times. V and J are TRBV5-1 and TRBJ2-5, with D perhaps TRBD1 or TRBD2 (5 bases each). Deletions cut 4 bases from V and 5 bases from J, with 15 bases between. The CDR3 length is 14 residues. From germline, CDR1 is SGHRS and CDR2 YFSETQ. CDR3 sequence reads: CASSLGTSRETQYF. In DNA form, the CDR3 reads TGCGCCAGCAGCCTAGGGACCTCGCGGGAGACCCAGTACTTC. The full variable domain, completed using reference TRBV5-1 and TRBJ2-5, is KAGVTQTPRYLIKTRGQQVTLSCSPISGHRSVSWYQQTPGQGLQFLFEYFSETQRNKGNFPGRFSGRQFSNSRSEMNVSTLELGDSALYLCASSLGTSRETQYFGPGTRLLVL.

This clonotype was found many times. This rearrangement joins TRBV20-1 to TRBJ2-7; D remains ambiguous. Germline V lookup: CDR1 DFQATT, CDR2 SNEGSKA (reference sequence). The CDR3 is 10 amino acids. Deletions cut 5 bases from V and 4 bases from J, with 6 bases between. DNA for the CDR3: TGCAGTGCTTCCCGTTACGAGCAGTACTTC. It codes for CSASRYEQYF.

In its sample, this clonotype was seen many times. This chain links TRBV6-1 with TRBJ2-1; TRBD1 aligns across 9 bases. V was pared by 6 bases and J by 3 bases, with 6 bases of the junction left unmatched. The CDR3 extends over 15 amino acids. From germline, CDR1 is MNHNS and CDR2 SASEGT. The CDR3 DNA reads as TGTGCCAGCAGGAAAGACAGGGGGAGCTACAATGAGCAGTTCTTC. Protein product: CASRKDRGSYNEQFF.

This clonotype was counted at least ten times. The rearrangement links TRBV6-6 to TRBJ2-1, with 14 bases that match TRBD2. This CDR3 spans 17 amino acids. Germline V gives CDR1 MNHNY, CDR2 SVGAGI (reference sequence). After removal of 6 bases from V and 5 bases from J, the junction contained 9 bases not matched to a gene. CDR3 loop: CASRTQGLAGGNNEQFF. The CDR3 nucleotides are TGTGCCAGCAGGACGCAAGGACTAGCGGGGGGAAACAATGAGCAGTTCTTC.

This clonotype has a count of ten or more. The V gene is TRBV5-1, the J gene TRBJ2-3; D remains unclear. Trimming took off 6 bases at V and 1 base at J, with 12 bases between the two ends. CDR3 length equals 14 residues. The germline V gene encodes CDR1 SGHRS and CDR2 YFSETQ. CDR3 sequence (DNA): TGCGCCAGCACTCTGGCAGGCCGCACAGATACGCAGTATTTT. It specifies CASTLAGRTDTQYF.

Only a few counts were recorded for this clonotype. This chain connects TRBV7-8 to TRBJ2-2; D unclear. The CDR3 runs to 15 residues. With 5 bases removed from V and 4 bases from J, the gap between germline ends came to 14 bases. Germline V gives CDR1 SGHVS, CDR2 FQNEAQ. The CDR3 protein is CASSRSPGRTGELFF. CDR3 coding DNA: TGTGCCAGCAGCCGTAGCCCGGGTCGCACCGGGGAGCTGTTTTTT.

The sample holds many counts of this clonotype. V usage is TRBV29-1 and J usage is TRBJ2-3, with TRBD2 identical over 10 bases. CDR1 and CDR2 (germline): SQVTM, ANQGSEA. Unmatched junction bases numbered 14, after V lost 2 bases and J lost 6 bases. The CDR3 spans 17 residues. The chain's CDR3 is CSVEQRLGSGGWDTQYF. For the CDR3, the DNA is TGCAGCGTTGAACAAAGACTGGGTAGCGGGGGGTGGGATACGCAGTATTTT.

V usage is TRBV5-1 and J usage is TRBJ2-3, with TRBD1 matching over 7 bases. V lost 0 bases and J lost 0; bases outside the gene matches: 4. CDR3 size: 16 residues. CDR1 SGHRS and CDR2 YFSETQ come from the germline V gene. CDR3 DNA sequence: TGCGCCAGCAGCTTGGTACCGGGACAGAGCACAGATACGCAGTATTTT. Protein sequence: CASSLVPGQSTDTQYF. The entire variable domain, with the rest obtained from reference TRBV5-1 and TRBJ2-3, is as follows: KAGVTQTPRYLIKTRGQQVTLSCSPISGHRSVSWYQQTPGQGLQFLFEYFSETQRNKGNFPGRFSGRQFSNSRSEMNVSTLELGDSALYLCASSLVPGQSTDTQYFGPGTRLTVL.

This clonotype was seen repeatedly, ten times or more. J is TRBJ1-5 and V is TRBV27; unclear D gene. Trimming took off 8 bases at V and 0 bases at J, with 11 bases between the two ends. The CDR3 has 14 residues. Germline CDR1 MNHEY, CDR2 SMNVEV (reference sequence). The CDR3 region is CASGYSYSNQPQHF. CDR3 coding DNA: TGTGCCAGCGGGTACAGTTATAGCAATCAGCCCCAGCATTTT.

This clonotype was detected ten times or more. J is TRBJ2-3 and V is TRBV11-2, with TRBD1 as a possible D gene (6 bases). Trimming shortened V by 1 base and J by 7 bases, and 9 bases separated the two germline ends. Germline values: CDR1 SGHAT, CDR2 FQNNGV. This CDR3 is built from 13 residues. This chain's CDR3 is CASSLVRDNTQYF. CDR3 DNA sequence: TGTGCCAGCAGCTTAGTTCGGGACAATACGCAGTATTTT.

This clonotype has just a few counts. V and J are TRBV12-3 or TRBV12-4 and TRBJ2-7; D gene ambiguous. This CDR3 has 18 amino acids. Trimming shortened V by 6 bases and J by 1 base, and 25 bases separated the two germline ends. CDR3 bases: TGTGCCAGCAGCCAAGTGGTCTTTGGCGGCGGTGGATCCTACGAGCAGTACTTC. Translating gives CASSQVVFGGGGSYEQYF.

This clonotype was picked up many times. The chain recombines TRBV12-3 or TRBV12-4 with TRBJ2-5; the match to TRBD1 covers 7 bases. V was clipped by 6 bases and J by 9 bases; unmatched bases: 13. The CDR3 totals 14 residues. The CDR3 DNA is TGTGCCAGCAGCCCGCCCGGGGCCCAGGGGGCCCAGTACTTC. The encoded protein is CASSPPGAQGAQYF.

This clonotype was detected many times. The V and J genes are TRBV20-1 and TRBJ2-7, with 11 bases fitting TRBD2. The germline CDR1 and CDR2 sequences are DFQATT and SNEGSKA (reference sequence). V dropped 6 bases and J dropped 2; count of bases not matched to a gene: 9. The CDR3 runs 15 residues. The CDR3 DNA sequence: TGCAGTGCAGATTCCGGGACTAGCGGCCCCTACGAGCAGTACTTC. It encodes CSADSGTSGPYEQYF.

This clonotype was counted ten times or more. The V gene is TRBV10-3, the J gene TRBJ1-3; D gene uncertain. This CDR3 is built from 14 residues. Germline lookup yields CDR1 ENHRY and CDR2 SYGVKD. The germline V and J ends were trimmed by 10 bases and 1 base, with 14 bases remaining between them. The CDR3 is CATGRLFSGNTIYF. The DNA of the CDR3 is TGTGCCACCGGCCGATTATTTTCTGGAAACACCATATATTTT.

In its sample, this clonotype was seen many times. The rearrangement links TRBV6-6 to TRBJ2-3; a weak D match, TRBD2 (6 bases). V was trimmed by 5 bases and J by 1 base, leaving 19 bases between them. This CDR3 comprises 17 residues. From germline, CDR1 is MNHNY and CDR2 SVGAGI (reference sequence). This CDR3 is CASSKGQGTARTDTQYF. CDR3 sequence (DNA): TGTGCCAGCAGTAAAGGGCAAGGGACTGCACGCACAGATACGCAGTATTTT.